The 13 T cell receptor beta chains below all came from one sample that was sequenced in a study of blood T cell repertoires in COVID-19. Measured with immunoSEQ multiplex PCR; TCRdb has only the in-frame clones, and not every one. Of 150,000 to 200,000 clones in the sample, roughly 87% were seen once. What was sequenced was PBMCs or T cells enriched from blood (not recorded which). The source is a human donor with acute COVID-19. The donor label of this sample is uncertain.

The chain has TRBV5-1 and TRBJ1-2, with TRBD1 identical over 8 bases. The ends lost 4 bases at V and 7 bases at J; junction bases unmatched: 6. The CDR3 is made up of 13 amino acids. In germline, CDR1 is SGHRS, CDR2 YFSETQ. The CDR3 loop reads CASSPDRGLGYTF. CDR3 bases: TGCGCCAGCAGCCCAGACAGGGGACTTGGCTACACCTTC.

This chain uses TRBV6-5 with TRBJ2-1; 14 bases fit TRBD2. Trimming removed 6 bases from V and 7 bases from J; junction bases left unmatched: 5. This CDR3 has 15 amino acids. The germline V gene encodes CDR1 MNHEY and CDR2 SVGAGI. Written as DNA, the CDR3 is TGTGCCAGCAGCCCCCGGACTAGCGGGGGGAATGAGCAGTTCTTC. Protein product: CASSPRTSGGNEQFF.

This sequence joins TRBV3-1 (or the pseudogene TRBV3-2) and TRBJ2-7; D gene uncertain. Germline CDR1 LGHDT, CDR2 YNNKEL (reference sequence). Deletions cut 1 base from V and 0 bases from J, with 13 bases between. The CDR3 loop spans 16 amino acids. CDR3 protein: CASSQGIGRSSYEQYF. The CDR3 DNA is TGTGCCAGCAGCCAAGGTATCGGAAGGAGCTCCTACGAGCAGTACTTC.

The chain couples TRBV5-1 to TRBJ2-1, with TRBD1 matching 9 bases. The CDR3 has 17 amino acids. V lost 1 base and J lost 3; bases outside the gene matches: 8. Germline lookup yields CDR1 SGHRS and CDR2 YFSETQ. This CDR3 reads CASSLSTGDRDYNEQFF. CDR3 sequence (DNA): TGCGCCAGCAGCTTGAGTACAGGGGACAGGGACTACAATGAGCAGTTCTTC.

The chain joins TRBV11-3 to TRBJ1-1, with D uncertain. Germline assignment: CDR1 SGHNT and CDR2 YENEEA. This CDR3 spans 15 amino acids. V dropped 3 bases and J dropped 4 bases, with 15 bases sitting between them. CDR3 sequence reads: CASSLNHGEGTEAFF. In DNA, the CDR3 is TGTGCCAGCAGCTTGAACCACGGGGAGGGCACTGAAGCTTTCTTT.

The J gene is TRBJ1-1, the V gene TRBV3-1 (or the pseudogene TRBV3-2); no reliable D call. Germline CDR1 and CDR2: LGHDT and YNNKEL (reference sequence). This CDR3 contains 13 residues. V lost 6 bases and J lost 1, with 9 bases in between. The CDR3 is CASRWRSNTEAFF. DNA for the CDR3: TGTGCCAGCAGATGGAGATCGAACACTGAAGCTTTCTTT.

The chain recombines TRBV4-1 with TRBJ2-7; tentative D call: TRBD2 (5 bases). Germline loops: CDR1 MGHRA, CDR2 YSYEKL. The CDR3 loop spans 12 amino acids. V lost 6 bases and J lost 5, with 11 bases in between. CDR3 loop: CASSLEGNEQYF. For the CDR3, the DNA is TGCGCCAGCAGTTTAGAGGGAAACGAGCAGTACTTC.

The genes are TRBV28 and TRBJ1-5; possible D gene TRBD1, 5 bases. CDR3 length: 14 residues. Germline CDR1 reads MDHEN; CDR2 reads SYDVKM. The V end lost 2 bases, the J end lost 1 base, and 6 bases lay between the germline ends. The CDR3 DNA is TGTGCCAGCAGTTTAAGGACAAGCAATCAGCCCCAGCATTTT. Protein sequence: CASSLRTSNQPQHF.

CDR3 protein: CASSQVHLGRAGSKQPQHF. CDR3 in DNA: TGTGCCAGCAGCCAAGTTCACTTAGGACGAGCAGGGTCGAAGCAGCCCCAGCATTTT. The chain links TRBV4-2 to TRBJ1-5, with D maybe TRBD1 (5 bases). CDR3 size: 19 residues. V was trimmed by 1 base and J by 7 bases, leaving 26 bases between them. Germline V gives CDR1 LGHNA, CDR2 YNFKEQ.

This clone was counted between two and nine times. This chain connects TRBV2 to TRBJ1-5; D is unclear. The ends were cut back, 3 bases at V and 0 bases at J, with 6 bases in the middle. The CDR3 covers 14 residues. Germline CDR1 reads SNHLY; CDR2 reads FYNNEI. The CDR3 region has the DNA TGTGCCAGCAGTGATCTAATTAGCAATCAGCCCCAGCATTTT. Protein: CASSDLISNQPQHF.

This chain links TRBV4-2 with TRBJ2-3; tentative D call: TRBD1 (5 bases). Germline lookup yields CDR1 LGHNA and CDR2 YNFKEQ. V was trimmed by 4 bases and J by 5 bases, leaving 19 bases between them. The CDR3 runs 16 residues. CDR3 sequence: CASSRRNTDIEDTQYF. The CDR3 DNA reads TGTGCCAGCAGCCGAAGGAACACGGACATCGAAGATACGCAGTATTTT.

The chain employs TRBV25-1 and TRBJ2-1; 7 bases are a match to TRBD1. This CDR3 region has 15 residues. After removal of 4 bases from V and 14 bases from J, the junction contained 17 bases not matched to a gene. Per germline, CDR1 MGHDK and CDR2 SYGVNS. The CDR3 coding sequence is TGTGCCAGCAGTGGCTCGAGACAGGGTGGGGTTGGGGAGTTCTTC. Translation: CASSGSRQGGVGEFF.

The chain couples TRBV7-2 to TRBJ2-2, with 7 bases aligning to TRBD1. Per the germline V gene, CDR1 is SGHTA and CDR2 is FQGNSA. After removal of 4 bases from V and 2 bases from J, the junction contained 7 bases not matched to a gene. This CDR3 has 16 residues. The CDR3: CASSSHRGLNTGELFF. In DNA form, the CDR3 reads TGTGCCAGCAGCTCCCACAGGGGCCTCAACACCGGGGAGCTGTTTTTT.